This record covers a single TCR beta chain. TCRdb's copy holds only in-frame clones and misses some; the assay was immunoSEQ multiplex PCR. The sample has more than 200,000 clones, 87% seen once. This sample was included in a study of blood T cell repertoires in COVID-19. Study-level background: Spain, Italy and the United States supplied samples that represented acute and convalescent COVID-19. Nucleic acid was either cDNA or gDNA, and it came from T cells, B-cell-depleted T cells, or PBMCs.

Ages ranged from about 18 to 100 years, with residence in under 25 US areas. The clonotype comes from a man aged 25 to 45 in a cohort exposed to, infected with or recovered from COVID-19 (not recorded which). The sample taken for sequencing was PBMCs or T cells enriched from blood (not recorded which).

The CDR3 DNA follows: TGTGCCAGCAGCTTATTGCGCGGGAGGTTCAATGAGCAGTTCTTC. The encoded protein is CASSLLRGRFNEQFF. The chain employs TRBV13 and TRBJ2-1; 8 bases are shared with TRBD2. The germline gives CDR1 PRHDT, CDR2 FYEKMQ (reference sequence). The J segment lost 6 bases and the V segment lost 2 bases, leaving 6 bases of the junction unmatched. The CDR3 consists of 15 residues. Supplemented by reference TRBV13 and TRBJ2-1, the full variable domain reads AAGVIQSPRHLIKEKRETATLKCYPIPRHDTVYWYQQGPGQDPQFLISFYEKMQSDKGSIPDRFSAQQFSDYHSELNMSSLELGDSALYFCASSLLRGRFNEQFFGPGTRLTVL.